This note documents a single T cell receptor beta chain sequence. Alongside a J-beta primer mix, a sample-barcoded 5' primer served in a second PCR lasting about 7 to 11 cycles. A single record per CDR3 protein comes from TCRdb applying MiXCR to the 5' RACE reads. The table lists around 940,000 distinct CDR3 sequences, roughly half of them singletons. The data derive from a study of blood T cells in healthy people across ages. Germline V CDR1 and CDR2: SGHTA, FQGNSA. This CDR3 comprises 15 residues. Deletions cut 10 bases from V and 2 bases from J, with 19 bases between. The clonotype comes from a woman aged 60-75 years in good health. The chain employs TRBV7-2 and TRBJ2-3, with D tentatively TRBD2 (6 bases). Sample: blood. In nucleotides, the CDR3 is TGTGCCACTAAGATGGGACTTTTCACCACAGATACGCAGTATTTT. It translates to CATKMGLFTTDTQYF.